These T cell receptor beta chains were read from a single sample in a study of early stage breast cancer tumors. Here immunoSEQ multiplex PCR was the method, and the copy in TCRdb shows in-frame clones only, minus some. The sample lists more than 65,000 clones, around 80% occurring once. The sample was blood. The receptors here all came from a middle-aged person with breast cancer. Each CDR3 is given with its conserved first and last residue. Fields, in order: J gene, V gene, D gene, CDR3 protein. The D gene is left open where the match is weak.

TRBJ2-5 TRBV11-1 . CASSLGRNSIQEAQYF
TRBJ2-7 TRBV7-8 TRBD2 CASSAPLSGSFPYEQYF
TRBJ1-1 TRBV10-2 . CASSENQGKNTEAFF
TRBJ2-2 TRBV6-5 . CASSYPGGANTGELFF
TRBJ2-3 TRBV4-1 TRBD2 CASSLQPGLVTDTQYF
TRBJ2-5 TRBV7-9 . CASTKPAVDQETQYF
TRBJ1-2 TRBV29-1 . CSVEESDVGYTF
TRBJ2-4 TRBV9 . CASSVVGRWGRRNIQYF
TRBJ2-3 TRBV25-1 . CATERGGGGTDTQYF
TRBJ1-2 TRBV5-1 . CASSFNQGQSGYTF
TRBJ1-1 TRBV19 . CASTPDRRDTEAFF
TRBJ2-3 TRBV7-3 TRBD2 CASSRGLAGRPSTDTQYF
TRBJ2-7 TRBV10-2 . CASSEFLWESYEQYF
TRBJ2-7 TRBV2 . CAIGDQNYEQYF
TRBJ1-2 TRBV6-1 . CASSDAGAAYGYTF
TRBJ2-3 TRBV5-4 TRBD1 CASSSAASWGQTFTDTQYF
TRBJ2-1 TRBV11-3 . CASSLESGYNEQFF
TRBJ1-1 TRBV10-2 . CASSMNTEAFF
TRBJ2-3 TRBV19 TRBD2 CASKTSGTADTQYF
TRBJ1-3 TRBV10-3 TRBD1 CAISGQGQGNTIYF
TRBJ2-3 TRBV5-1 TRBD2 CASSLRLANTDTQYF
TRBJ1-1 TRBV6-1 TRBD1 CASRLQGAGSTEAFF
TRBJ1-3 TRBV18 . CASSPSRGMPGNTIYF
TRBJ1-2 TRBV28 . CASSRTTAGAGGYTF
TRBJ1-5 TRBV6-5 . CASSYSGEGAQHF
TRBJ1-2 TRBV27 TRBD1 CASSPFQGAGGYTF
TRBJ2-2 TRBV6-4 . CASSETGPGELFF
TRBJ2-1 TRBV9 . CASSAGQYNEQFF
TRBJ2-4 TRBV28 . CASSLGGSAKNIQYF
TRBJ1-4 TRBV27 TRBD1 CASSLQGIGEKLFF
TRBJ2-5 TRBV11-2 . CASSPQPTVRAETQYF
TRBJ1-2 TRBV27 TRBD1 CASSLDRGVYGYTF
TRBJ2-3 TRBV11-3 . CASSSRLTDTQYF
TRBJ1-2 TRBV19 TRBD1 CASKPDRAPNYGYTF
TRBJ2-3 TRBV28 TRBD1 CASTPQGPDTQYF